Listed below are T cell receptor beta chains from one sample, sequenced in a study of blood T cell repertoires in COVID-19. The table came from immunoSEQ multiplex PCR; TCRdb's copy has only in-frame clones and leaves some out. The sample consists of about 190,000 clones, 70% to 90% of them appearing once. The sequenced material came from peripheral blood. These receptors were taken from a woman of 80 years or more with acute or convalescent COVID-19. Both conserved end residues are part of each CDR3. A D gene is named only where the DNA matches it firmly. Rows give clone size only sometimes, using once, few, many, or a class for an expanded clone.

-	TRBJ1-2	-	TRBV20-1	TGCAGTGCTGGGAGCCCAGTTTTCTTC	CSAGSPVFF
-	TRBJ1-6	-	TRBV6-5	TGTGCCAGCAACCGGGGTAATTCACCCCTCCACTTT	CASNRGNSPLHF
-	TRBJ1-1	-	TRBV5-1	TGCGCCAGCAGCTTGTATGGGACTAGGGTGGGCACTGAAGCTTTCTTT	CASSLYGTRVGTEAFF
-	TRBJ1-2	-	TRBV5-1	TGCGCCAGCAGGCTATTGGTTAACTATGGCTACACCTTC	CASRLLVNYGYTF
-	TRBJ1-3	-	TRBV30	TGTGCCTGGGACGCAGGGGTTTCTGGAAACACCATATATTTT	CAWDAGVSGNTIYF
-	TRBJ1-3	TRBD1	TRBV3-1/TRBV3-2	TGTGCCAGCAGCCAAGACGGGACAGGGCTTGGAAACACCATATATTTT	CASSQDGTGLGNTIYF
-	TRBJ1-2	-	TRBV19	TGTGCCAGTAGATACCCAGGAACTAACTATGGCTACACCTTC	CASRYPGTNYGYTF
few	TRBJ1-5	-	TRBV7-9	TGTGCCAGCAGTCCCCCCGGTTCAGCGGGCAATCAGCCCCAGCATTTT	CASSPPGSAGNQPQHF
-	TRBJ1-1	-	TRBV9	TGTGCCAGCAGCGTAGGGGCAGGGCAGAACACTGAAGCTTTCTTT	CASSVGAGQNTEAFF
-	TRBJ2-1	-	TRBV5-1	TGCGCCAGCAGCCCATCCAGCTCCTACAATGAGCAGTTCTTC	CASSPSSSYNEQFF
-	TRBJ1-1	-	TRBV29-1	TGCAGCGTTGGGACAGATGAAGCTTTCTTT	CSVGTDEAFF
few	TRBJ2-5	-	TRBV6-2/TRBV6-3	TGTGCCAGCAGTTACTCGGAAACAGAAGAGACCCAGTACTTC	CASSYSETEETQYF
-	TRBJ1-2	-	TRBV5-1	TGCGCCAGCAGCGGGGCCCAGACCCCCACAAACTATGGCTACACCTTC	CASSGAQTPTNYGYTF
-	TRBJ1-1	-	TRBV28	TGTGCCAGCAGTTCCCCGACGCAGGGATGGACTTTCTTT	CASSSPTQGWTFF
-	TRBJ1-2	-	TRBV6-5	TGTGCCAGCACCCCGGCGATCGCCTACGCGGTCGGCCACACCTTC	CASTPAIAYAVGHTF
-	TRBJ1-1	TRBD1	TRBV11-2	TGTGCCAGCAGCACAGGGGGGGGGACTGAAGCTTTCTTT	CASSTGGGTEAFF
-	TRBJ1-2	TRBD1	TRBV7-8	TGTGCCAGCAGCTTAAGGACAGGGAACCATGGCTACACCTTC	CASSLRTGNHGYTF
-	TRBJ2-3	-	TRBV3-1/TRBV3-2	TGTGCCAGCAGCCAAGAACGGCCGCCCCGGGGGGATACGCAGTATTTT	CASSQERPPRGDTQYF
-	TRBJ2-3	TRBD1	TRBV7-9	TGTGCCAGCAGCTTAGCGCGGACAGGGGCACACACAGATACGCAGTATTTT	CASSLARTGAHTDTQYF
-	TRBJ2-5	TRBD2	TRBV5-1	TGCGCCAGCAGCTTGGCCGCGGGAGGGCAGGAGACCCAGTACTTC	CASSLAAGGQETQYF